This T cell receptor (beta chain) was sequenced during a study of T cells in Graves' hyperthyroidism and ophthalmopathy. RNA transcripts served as the template for amplifying TCR beta CDR3 regions. Using the HTBI primer set, a first-round RT-PCR was run on the TCR CDR3. One entry per CDR3 protein, called by TCRdb with MiXCR from the multiplex PCR reads. The table has about 520,000 distinct CDR3 sequences, around a quarter seen once; the top ten hold approximately 10%. In this sample, this clonotype turned up a few times. The antigen remains undetermined. Overall study results and limits: Researchers found most expanded thyroid clonotypes above 0.001 in blood as well.

The CDR3 runs 16 residues. Trimming cost V 1 base and J 0 bases, with 10 bases left between them. Germline V gene lookup returns CDR1 LGHDT and CDR2 YNNKEL (reference sequence). This rearrangement joins TRBV3-1 to TRBJ1-3; tentative D call: TRBD1 (5 bases). The sequence was obtained from a woman aged 30 to 39 with Graves' ophthalmopathy. Sequences were obtained from blood. The CDR3 sequence: CASSQVYRISGNTIYF. For the CDR3, the DNA is TGTGCCAGCAGCCAAGTGTACAGGATCTCTGGAAACACCATATATTTT.